This TCR beta chain emerged from a study of CD8+CD57+ T cells in acquired aplastic anemia. Study summary: DNA from sorted CD4+ and CD8+ cells averaged roughly 3.2 ug. Study conclusions and caveats: Overlapping CD8+ CDR3 repertoires of patients and controls contained 25 to 35 shared sequences.

Only patients with CD8+CD57+ cell expansion on flow cytometry were chosen for sequencing. The patients all had a severe acquired aplastic anemia diagnosis. This clonotype was recorded at least ten times. Its antigen is unknown. CDR1 LNHNV and CDR2 YYDKDF come from the germline V gene (reference sequence). The V and J ends lost 6 bases and 0 bases, in that order; junction bases with no gene match: 1. The length of the CDR3 is 14 residues. The use of genomic DNA as template underpinned the TCR beta VDJ and CDR3 profiling. TCRdb itself ran the reads through MiXCR, one entry per CDR3 protein. The table lists about 180,000 distinct CDR3 sequences, roughly 48% of them singletons.

The material sequenced was sorted CD4+, CD8+, or CD8+CD57+ T cells (not recorded which) from PBMCs. The clonotype was recovered from a human donor with aplastic anemia. The J gene is TRBJ1-3, the V gene TRBV15; 8 nucleotides line up with TRBD1. DNA of the CDR3: TGTGCCACCAGTACAGGGGGCTCTGGAAACACCATATATTTT. Its protein product is CATSTGGSGNTIYF.